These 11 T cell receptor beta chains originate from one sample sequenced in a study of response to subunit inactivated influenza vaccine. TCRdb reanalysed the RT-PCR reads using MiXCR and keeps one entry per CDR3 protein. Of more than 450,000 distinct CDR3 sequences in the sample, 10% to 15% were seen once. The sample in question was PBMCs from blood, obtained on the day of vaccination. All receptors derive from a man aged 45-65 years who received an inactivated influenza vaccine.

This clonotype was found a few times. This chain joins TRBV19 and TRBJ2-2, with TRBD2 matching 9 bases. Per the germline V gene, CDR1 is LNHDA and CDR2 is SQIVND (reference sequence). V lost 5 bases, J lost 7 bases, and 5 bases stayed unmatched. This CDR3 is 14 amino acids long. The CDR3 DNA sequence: TGTGCCAGTAGTGTCCAGCGGGGGGTCGGGGAGCTGTTTTTT. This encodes CASSVQRGVGELFF.

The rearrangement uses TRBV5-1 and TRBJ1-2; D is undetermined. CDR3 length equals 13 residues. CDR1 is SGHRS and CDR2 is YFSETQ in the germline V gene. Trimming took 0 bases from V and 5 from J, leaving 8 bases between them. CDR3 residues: CASSLEAGYGYTF. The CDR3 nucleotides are TGCGCCAGCAGCTTGGAGGCGGGATATGGCTACACCTTC.

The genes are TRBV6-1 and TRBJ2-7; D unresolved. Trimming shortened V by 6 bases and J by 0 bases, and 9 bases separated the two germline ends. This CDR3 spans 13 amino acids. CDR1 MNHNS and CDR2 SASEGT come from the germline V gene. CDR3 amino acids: CASRPSSSYEQYF. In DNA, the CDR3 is TGTGCCAGCAGGCCCAGTAGCTCCTACGAGCAGTACTTC.

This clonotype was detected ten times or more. CDR3 nucleotide sequence: TGTGCCAGCAGTTCGGGGTCCACCGGGGAGCTGTTTTTT. It codes for CASSSGSTGELFF. The J gene is TRBJ2-2, the V gene TRBV12-3 or TRBV12-4, with D perhaps matching TRBD2 (5 bases). Deletions cut 4 bases from V and 4 bases from J, with 7 bases between. The CDR3 runs to 13 residues.

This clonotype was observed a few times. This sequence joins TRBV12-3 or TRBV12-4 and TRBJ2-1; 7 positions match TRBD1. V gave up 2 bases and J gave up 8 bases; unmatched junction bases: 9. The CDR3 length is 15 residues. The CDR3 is CASSLYDRVSDEQFF. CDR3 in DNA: TGTGCCAGCAGTTTATATGACAGGGTAAGCGATGAGCAGTTCTTC.

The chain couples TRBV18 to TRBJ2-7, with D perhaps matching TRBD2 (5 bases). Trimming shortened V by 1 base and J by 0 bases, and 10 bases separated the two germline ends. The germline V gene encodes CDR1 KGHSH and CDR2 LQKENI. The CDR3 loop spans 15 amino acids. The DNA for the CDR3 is TGTGCCAGCTCACCACGCGGGCCCAGCTCCTACGAGCAGTACTTC. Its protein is CASSPRGPSSYEQYF.

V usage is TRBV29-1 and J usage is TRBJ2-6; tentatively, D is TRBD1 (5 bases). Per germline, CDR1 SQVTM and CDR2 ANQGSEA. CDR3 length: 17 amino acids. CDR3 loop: CIARTRGHPSGANVLTF. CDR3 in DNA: TGCATCGCGAGAACAAGAGGACATCCGTCTGGGGCCAACGTCCTGACTTTC.

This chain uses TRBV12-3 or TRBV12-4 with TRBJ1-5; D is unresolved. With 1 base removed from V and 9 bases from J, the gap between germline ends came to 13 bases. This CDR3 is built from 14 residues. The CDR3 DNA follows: TGTGCCAGCAGTTTAGGCCCGGGTACGGGGCCCCAGCATTTT. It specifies CASSLGPGTGPQHF.

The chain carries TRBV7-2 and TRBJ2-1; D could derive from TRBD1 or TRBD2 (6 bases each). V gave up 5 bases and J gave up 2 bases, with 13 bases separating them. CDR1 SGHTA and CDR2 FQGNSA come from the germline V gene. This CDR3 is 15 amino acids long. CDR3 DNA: TGTGCCAGCAGCGAACTCGGGGGCACCTACAATGAGCAGTTCTTC. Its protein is CASSELGGTYNEQFF.

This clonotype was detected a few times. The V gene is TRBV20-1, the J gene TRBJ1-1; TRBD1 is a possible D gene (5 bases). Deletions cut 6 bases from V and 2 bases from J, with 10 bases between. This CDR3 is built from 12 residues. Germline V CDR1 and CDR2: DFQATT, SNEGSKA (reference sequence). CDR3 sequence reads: CSAATGNTEAFF. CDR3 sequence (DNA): TGCAGTGCCGCTACAGGAAACACTGAAGCTTTCTTT.

The CDR3 nucleotides read TGTGCCACCAGCAAAGACAGGGTCCCCCGCGAGCAGTACTTC. Its protein is CATSKDRVPREQYF. This sequence joins TRBV15 and TRBJ2-7; 7 bases line up with TRBD1. This CDR3 contains 14 residues. Trimming at V came to 4 bases and at J to 6 bases, leaving 9 bases not matched to a gene. Germline loops: CDR1 LNHNV, CDR2 YYDKDF (reference sequence).